The rows below give T cell receptor beta chains drawn from one sample of a study of blood T cell repertoires in COVID-19. Only in-frame clones appear in the TCRdb table, and some are missing; sequencing was by immunoSEQ multiplex PCR. The sample includes roughly 58,000 clones, roughly 84% seen only once; the top ten take around a sixth. The specimen sequenced was peripheral blood. Source of these receptors: a man aged 70 or older with active COVID-19. Both conserved end residues are part of each CDR3. Fields, in order: D gene, V gene, J gene, CDR3 protein, CDR3 DNA. The D gene is left open where the match is weak.

-	TRBV19	TRBJ1-5	CASSMVWGRESGNQPQHF	TGTGCCAGTAGTATGGTTTGGGGTAGGGAGAGCGGCAATCAGCCCCAGCATTTT
TRBD2	TRBV14	TRBJ2-7	CASSPHRAGGLDEQYF	TGTGCCAGCAGCCCCCACAGAGCGGGAGGTCTGGACGAGCAGTACTTC
TRBD2	TRBV5-1	TRBJ2-2	CASSLVASGNTGELFF	TGCGCCAGCAGCTTGGTGGCTAGCGGGAACACCGGGGAGCTGTTTTTT
-	TRBV2	TRBJ1-3	CASRQGSGNTIYF	TGTGCCAGCAGACAGGGTTCTGGAAACACCATATATTTT
-	TRBV7-2	TRBJ1-2	CASSGSGNYGYTF	TGTGCCAGCAGCGGGTCAGGGAACTATGGCTACACCTTC
-	TRBV7-7	TRBJ1-4	CASSLRLNEKLFF	TGTGCCAGCAGCCTAAGACTTAATGAAAAACTGTTTTTT
TRBD1	TRBV19	TRBJ1-2	CASFQQGRLGYTF	TGTGCCAGTTTCCAACAGGGGCGGCTTGGCTACACCTTC
TRBD2	TRBV6-4	TRBJ2-3	CASSDSETSGRRRADTQYF	TGTGCCAGCAGTGACTCGGAGACTAGCGGGAGAAGGCGGGCAGATACGCAGTATTTT
-	TRBV4-1	TRBJ2-1	CASSQARGRGTYNEQFF	TGCGCCAGCAGCCAAGCCCGGGGGAGGGGGACTTACAATGAGCAGTTCTTC
-	TRBV30	TRBJ2-5	CAWMSSGTSQETQYF	TGTGCCTGGATGAGCAGCGGAACCTCCCAAGAGACCCAGTACTTC
TRBD2	TRBV6-2/TRBV6-3	TRBJ2-1	CASSPSSGRGHNEQFF	TGTGCCAGCAGCCCCTCTAGCGGGAGGGGCCACAATGAGCAGTTCTTC
-	TRBV4-3	TRBJ1-5	CASSQDGGQPQHF	TGCGCCAGCAGCCAAGACGGAGGTCAGCCCCAGCATTTT
TRBD1	TRBV5-4	TRBJ2-2	CASSLEPGTVTGELFF	TGTGCCAGCAGCTTGGAGCCAGGGACAGTCACCGGGGAGCTGTTTTTT
-	TRBV7-2	TRBJ2-2	CASSSVRTGRAGELFF	TGTGCCAGCAGCTCAGTCCGGACAGGGAGGGCCGGGGAGCTGTTTTTT
-	TRBV7-2	TRBJ1-1	CASSYPFLSQGGTEAFF	TGTGCCAGCAGCTACCCCTTTCTCTCTCAGGGAGGGACTGAAGCTTTCTTT
-	TRBV16	TRBJ1-1	CASSQRRVGTEAFF	TGTGCCAGCAGCCAACGCAGGGTTGGCACTGAAGCTTTCTTT
TRBD1	TRBV3-1/TRBV3-2	TRBJ1-4	CASSQPGQGNEKLFF	TGTGCCAGCAGCCAACCGGGACAGGGTAATGAAAAACTGTTTTTT
TRBD2	TRBV7-3	TRBJ2-1	CASSLMRGGYNEQFF	TGTGCCAGCAGCTTAATGAGGGGAGGGTACAATGAGCAGTTCTTC